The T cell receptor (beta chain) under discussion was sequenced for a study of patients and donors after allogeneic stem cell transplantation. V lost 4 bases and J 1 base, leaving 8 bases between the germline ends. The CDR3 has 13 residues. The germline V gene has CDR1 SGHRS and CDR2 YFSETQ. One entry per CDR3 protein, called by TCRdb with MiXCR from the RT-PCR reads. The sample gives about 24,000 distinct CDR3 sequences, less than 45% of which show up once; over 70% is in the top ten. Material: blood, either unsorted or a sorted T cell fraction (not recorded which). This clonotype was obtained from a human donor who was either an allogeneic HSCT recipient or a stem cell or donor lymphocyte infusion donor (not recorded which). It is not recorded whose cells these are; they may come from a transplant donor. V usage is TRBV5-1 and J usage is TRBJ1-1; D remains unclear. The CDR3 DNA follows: TGCGCCAGCAGCGCACATACGAACACTGAAGCTTTCTTT. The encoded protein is CASSAHTNTEAFF.